This TCR beta chain was found in a study of blood T cells in healthy people across ages. General observations from the study: Donor CMV infection status was unknown, possibly confounding age-related changes in expanded clonotypes. Because sorting was not performed, PBMCs prevented conclusive naive versus antigen-experienced comparison.

It was with a sample-barcoded 5' primer and a J-beta primer mix that a second PCR of about 7 to 12 cycles was run. The authors tagged each cDNA molecule using a template-switch adaptor with 12 random nucleotides. Using its own MiXCR run on the 5' RACE reads, TCRdb lists one record per CDR3 protein. The table has fewer than 2 million distinct CDR3 sequences, around 40% seen once. Germline CDR1 MGHRA, CDR2 YSYEKL. The CDR3 runs to 13 residues. The ends were cut back, 2 bases at V and 7 bases at J, with 9 bases in the middle. This clonotype appeared once. Its specificity is not known. The donors, all healthy, were Caucasians living in Russia, aged about 6 to 90.

The clonotype was recovered from a human donor in good health. The V call is TRBV4-1, the J call TRBJ2-1, with D unresolved. What was sequenced was blood. The CDR3 loop reads CASSQTRWNEQFF. For the CDR3, the DNA is TGCGCCAGCAGCCAAACTCGGTGGAATGAGCAGTTCTTC.